This record covers a single T cell receptor beta chain. Its target is not known. These data originate in a study of T cell repertoires in cytomegalovirus infection. The wider study: Indications came from public TCR beta signatures; they pointed to CMV infection and to a matching HLA type.

The study's findings and limits: The ex vivo response was dominated by HLA-C-restricted CMV-specific TCR beta clonotypes. Identification of carriers of CMV plus the relevant HLA was achieved through cumulative public TCR beta family frequency.

The V gene lost 8 bases and the J gene lost 7 bases, with 17 bases spanning the gap. Germline-derived CDR1 and CDR2 are WSHSY and SAAADI. The CDR3 length is 13 residues. Each CDR3 protein is one row after TCRdb ran MiXCR on the reads. The sample has approximately 180,000 distinct CDR3 sequences; roughly a fifth are singletons. Sample: PBMCs. V gene TRBV10-2 combines with J gene TRBJ1-2; D remains ambiguous. This TCR derives from a human donor in good health (CMV status not recorded). Some clones in this sample may be carry-over from other donors' samples. The CDR3 reads CASSSLGSGGYTF. In DNA, the CDR3 is TGCGCCAGCTCTTCCCTAGGCTCTGGTGGCTACACCTTC.